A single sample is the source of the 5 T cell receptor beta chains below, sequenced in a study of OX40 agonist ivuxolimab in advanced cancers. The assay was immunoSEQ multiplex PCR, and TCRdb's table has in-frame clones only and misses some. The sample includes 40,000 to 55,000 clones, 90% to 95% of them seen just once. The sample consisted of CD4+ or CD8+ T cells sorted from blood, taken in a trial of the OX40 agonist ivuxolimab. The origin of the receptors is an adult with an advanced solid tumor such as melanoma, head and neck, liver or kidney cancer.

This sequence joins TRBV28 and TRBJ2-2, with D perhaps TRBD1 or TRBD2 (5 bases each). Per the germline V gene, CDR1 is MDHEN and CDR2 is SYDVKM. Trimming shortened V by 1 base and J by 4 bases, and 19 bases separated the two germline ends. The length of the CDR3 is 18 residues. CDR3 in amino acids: CASSLSPASERGTGELFF. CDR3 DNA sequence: TGTGCCAGCAGTTTATCCCCGGCCTCGGAGAGGGGCACCGGGGAGCTGTTTTTT. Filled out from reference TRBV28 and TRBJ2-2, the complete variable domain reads DVKVTQSSRYLVKRTGEKVFLECVQDMDHENMFWYRQDPGLGLRLIYFSYDVKMKEKGDIPEGYSVSREKKERFSLILESASTNQTSMYLCASSLSPASERGTGELFFGEGSRLTVL.

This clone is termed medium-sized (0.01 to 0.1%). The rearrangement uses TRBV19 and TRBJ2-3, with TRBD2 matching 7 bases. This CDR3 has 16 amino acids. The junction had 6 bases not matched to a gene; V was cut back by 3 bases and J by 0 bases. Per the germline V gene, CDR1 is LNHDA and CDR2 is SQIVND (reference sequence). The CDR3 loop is CASSIGLAVSTDTQYF. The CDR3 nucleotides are TGTGCCAGTAGTATCGGGCTAGCGGTTAGCACAGATACGCAGTATTTT.

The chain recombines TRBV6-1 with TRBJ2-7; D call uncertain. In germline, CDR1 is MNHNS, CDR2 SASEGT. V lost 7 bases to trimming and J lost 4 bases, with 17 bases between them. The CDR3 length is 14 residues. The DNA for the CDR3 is TGTGCCAGCATAGGGCTCTCATCATTATACGAGCAGTACTTC. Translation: CASIGLSSLYEQYF.

CDR3 protein: CASSKSRGFTEAFF. In DNA, the CDR3 is TGTGCCAGCAGCAAATCTCGGGGGTTCACTGAAGCTTTCTTT. The chain combines TRBV21-1 with TRBJ1-1. TRBV21-1 is recorded as a pseudogene. The CDR3 runs 14 residues.

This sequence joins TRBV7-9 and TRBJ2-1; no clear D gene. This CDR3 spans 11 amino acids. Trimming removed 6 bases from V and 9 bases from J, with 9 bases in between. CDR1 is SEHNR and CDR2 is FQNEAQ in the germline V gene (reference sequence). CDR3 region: CASRIQGEQFF. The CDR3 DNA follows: TGTGCCAGCAGGATACAAGGTGAGCAGTTCTTC.